The clone carrying this TCR beta chain was seen a few times. Its target is not known. Profiling relied on immunoSEQ multiplex PCR, and the TCRdb table lists in-frame clones only, not all of them. Of roughly 120,000 clones listed, about 85% were seen once; the top ten hold around 2.9%. The data originate from a study of T cell responses to AZD1222 COVID-19 vaccine. Study-level findings and limits: Among AZD1222 vaccinees, only five or six were seropositive at baseline. Donors in the cohort were predominantly white British and more often female, and clonal diversity was possibly underestimated. CD4 TCRs linked to vaccination spanned spike, dominating at 160-218 and 743-854.

Trimming stripped 0 bases from V and 5 bases from J, with 13 bases between. Germline V gives CDR1 MGHRA, CDR2 YSYEKL. The CDR3 is made up of 15 amino acids. This clonotype was sampled from an adult who received the AZD1222 COVID-19 vaccine. V is TRBV4-1 and J is TRBJ2-5; D is uncertain. The sequenced sample was peripheral blood, obtained 28 days after the second AZD1222 dose. The CDR3 region is CASSQEPAQGETQYF. For the CDR3, the DNA is TGCGCCAGCAGCCAAGAACCGGCCCAAGGGGAGACCCAGTACTTC.